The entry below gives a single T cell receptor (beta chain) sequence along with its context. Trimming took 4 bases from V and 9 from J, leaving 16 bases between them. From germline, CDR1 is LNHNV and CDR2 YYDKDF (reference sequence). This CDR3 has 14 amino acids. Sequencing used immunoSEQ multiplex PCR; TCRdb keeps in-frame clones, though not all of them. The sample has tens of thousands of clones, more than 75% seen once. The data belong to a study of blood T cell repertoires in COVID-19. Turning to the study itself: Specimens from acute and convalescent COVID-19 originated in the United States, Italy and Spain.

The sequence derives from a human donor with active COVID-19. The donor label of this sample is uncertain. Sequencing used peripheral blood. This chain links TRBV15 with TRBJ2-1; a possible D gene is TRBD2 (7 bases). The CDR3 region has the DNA TGTGCCACCAGCAAAAAGGACAGCGGGATTGAGCAGTTCTTC. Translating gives CATSKKDSGIEQFF. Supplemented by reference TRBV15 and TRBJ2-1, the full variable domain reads DAMVIQNPRYQVTQFGKPVTLSCSQTLNHNVMYWYQQKSSQAPKLLFHYYDKDFNNEADTPDNFQSRRPNTSFCFLDIRSPGLGDTAMYLCATSKKDSGIEQFFGPGTRLTVL.